The clone carrying this TCR beta chain was recorded a few times. This specimen belongs to a study of blood T cell repertoires in COVID-19. Study-level information: Acute and convalescent COVID-19 specimens originated in the United States, Italy and Spain.

Profiled with immunoSEQ multiplex PCR; TCRdb holds only in-frame clones, not every one. The sample holds roughly 250,000 clones, about 90% seen once. The sample comprised peripheral blood. This clonotype was obtained from a woman under 40 with COVID-19, enrolled during active disease.

The CDR3: CATSIRTGTMETQYF. The CDR3 nucleotides are TGTGCCACCAGCATTAGGACAGGGACAATGGAGACCCAGTACTTC. The chain joins TRBV15 to TRBJ2-5; 8 nucleotides match TRBD1. The germline V gene has CDR1 LNHNV and CDR2 YYDKDF (reference sequence). The trim removed 4 bases at V and 5 bases at J, leaving 9 bases unmatched. This CDR3 spans 15 amino acids.